This T cell receptor (beta chain) was recovered during a study of blood T cells in healthy people across ages. Only one count was recorded for this clonotype. At one of its ends the junction is not consistent with the germline gene, which may arise from a read error. Germline V gene data show CDR1 as SGHTA and CDR2 as FQGTGA. The CDR3 runs to 16 residues. Then a second PCR, running roughly 7 to 11 cycles, was carried out with a sample-barcoded 5' primer and a J-beta primer mix. TCRdb re-called the 5' RACE reads with MiXCR, one entry per CDR3 protein. The sample holds roughly 1,700,000 distinct CDR3 sequences, approximately 30% seen once.

The sample consisted of blood. The receptor was isolated from a woman aged 25 to 39 in good health. The chain carries TRBV7-3 and TRBJ2-6; a weak D match, TRBD1 (5 bases). The CDR3 loop is CASSPGRTFGANVLTF. Written as DNA, the CDR3 is TGTGCCAGCAGCCCCGGACGGACCTTTGGGGCCAACGTCCTTACTTTC.